These 8 T cell receptor beta chains share one sample of origin, sequenced in a study of blood T cell repertoires in COVID-19 (TCRdb year 2020). The library was produced with the immunoSEQ multiplex PCR assay. This is the immuneACCESS table as TCRdb keeps it, with only in-frame sequences that have V and J called. A part of the clones is gone; compared with another copy, unresolved V genes explain less than half, and the rest is unexplained. The sample has more than 250,000 clones on record, almost 85% of them singletons. The top ten hold approximately 5.1% of the sample. Sequences were obtained from peripheral blood. The receptors derive from a man over 45 with active or convalescent COVID-19.

This rearrangement joins TRBV6-6 to TRBJ1-2; 8 nucleotides line up with TRBD1. V dropped 2 bases and J dropped 6; count of bases not matched to a gene: 5. Germline V gives CDR1 MNHNY, CDR2 SVGAGI (reference sequence). This CDR3 is built from 14 residues. The CDR3 coding sequence is TGTGCCAGCAGTTACAACTCGGACAGGGATGGCTACACCTTC. Encoded protein: CASSYNSDRDGYTF.

The rearrangement joins TRBV11-2 to TRBJ2-4, with D perhaps matching TRBD2 (6 bases). The CDR3 covers 16 residues. Trimming stripped 5 bases from V and 0 bases from J, with 14 bases between. Germline V gives CDR1 SGHAT, CDR2 FQNNGV. The CDR3 loop reads CASSAARGSAKNIQYF. Written as DNA, the CDR3 is TGTGCCAGCAGCGCGGCCCGGGGGTCAGCCAAAAACATTCAGTACTTC.

The chain is built from TRBV5-6 and TRBJ2-3; tentative D call: TRBD2 (5 bases). This CDR3 is built from 15 residues. V was pared by 1 base and J by 4 bases, with 13 bases between. Germline loops: CDR1 SGHDT, CDR2 YYEEEE. The CDR3 region is CASSLRLRLPDTQYF. DNA of the CDR3: TGTGCCAGCAGCTTGAGACTACGTTTACCAGATACGCAGTATTTT.

The rearrangement uses TRBV13 and TRBJ1-1; TRBD1 agrees at 7 bases. CDR1 is PRHDT, CDR2 FYEKMQ, per germline (reference sequence). CDR3 length: 14 amino acids. Trimming cost V 1 base and J 9 bases; bases outside gene matches: 8. DNA of the CDR3: TGTGCCAGCAGCTTAGCAGGGGGAACAGTGCAAGCTTTCTTT. This sequence encodes CASSLAGGTVQAFF.

This clone was counted at least ten times. The chain uses TRBV4-1 and TRBJ2-6; 11 bases align to TRBD2. After removal of 3 bases from V and 1 base from J, the junction contained 8 bases not matched to a gene. The CDR3 length is 19 residues. Germline V gene sequence: CDR1 MGHRA, CDR2 YSYEKL. CDR3 sequence (DNA): TGCGCCAGCAGCCATGTGGGACTAGCGGACCTATCTGGGGCCAACGTCCTGACTTTC. Amino acid sequence: CASSHVGLADLSGANVLTF.

The chain joins TRBV3-1 (or the pseudogene TRBV3-2) to TRBJ1-5; D is perhaps TRBD1 (5 bases). The CDR3 has 15 residues. The V and J ends lost 2 bases and 1 base respectively, with 9 bases between them. Germline values: CDR1 LGHDT, CDR2 YNNKEL (reference sequence). CDR3 nucleotide sequence: TGTGCCAGCAGCCAAACAGGTGGCAGCAATCAGCCCCAGCATTTT. Translated, it gives CASSQTGGSNQPQHF.

The chain has TRBV7-9 and TRBJ1-2, with D tentatively TRBD1 (5 bases). Per germline, CDR1 SEHNR and CDR2 FQNEAQ (reference sequence). Between the trimmed V and J ends, which lost 6 bases and 8 bases, there was a span of 19 bases. The CDR3 sequence is 14 residues long. CDR3 sequence (DNA): TGTGCCAGCAGTCCAAGCGGGACGGGGCAGGGCTACACCTTC. Translated, it gives CASSPSGTGQGYTF.

V gene TRBV11-2 combines with J gene TRBJ1-1, with D unclear. V dropped 2 bases and J dropped 6 bases, with 19 bases sitting between them. CDR1 and CDR2 (germline): SGHAT, FQNNGV. The CDR3 has 16 residues. CDR3 residues: CASSLSAYTFGSEAFF. For the CDR3, the DNA is TGTGCCAGCAGCTTAAGCGCATACACATTTGGTTCTGAAGCTTTCTTT.